The clone carrying this TCR beta chain has more than one count but fewer than ten. This entry is derived from a study of patients and donors after allogeneic stem cell transplantation. The germline V gene has CDR1 SGHRS and CDR2 YFSETQ. This CDR3 is 14 amino acids long. Between the trimmed V and J ends, which lost 4 bases and 4 bases, there was a span of 14 bases. TCRdb fed the RT-PCR reads into MiXCR, producing one record per CDR3 protein. The data show 400,000 to 450,000 distinct CDR3 sequences, with roughly 16% seen just once and around 6.8% held by the top ten. This receptor was obtained from a human donor who was either an allogeneic HSCT recipient or a stem cell or donor lymphocyte infusion donor (not recorded which). It is not recorded whose cells these are; they may come from a transplant donor. Source material: blood, either unsorted or a sorted T cell fraction (not recorded which). The chain links TRBV5-1 to TRBJ1-1, with D maybe TRBD1 (6 bases). DNA for the CDR3: TGCGCCAGCAGCCCGAGTTGGGGGCTCACTGAAGCTTTCTTT. This gives the protein CASSPSWGLTEAFF.